The 7 T cell receptor beta chains below were found in one sample sequenced in a study of radiotherapy plus CTLA-4 blockade in lung cancer. Sequencing used immunoSEQ multiplex PCR; TCRdb keeps in-frame clones, though not all of them. The table has 62,000 or so clones, 70% to 85% seen once. The source material was peripheral blood, sampled from a patient treated with radiotherapy plus ipilimumab. The source is a human donor with non-small cell lung cancer who had a complete response to radiotherapy plus ipilimumab.

This clone came up a few times. CDR3 sequence (DNA): TGTGCCAGTAGTCTCGAGACTAGCGGGGGGGCCAGGCGAACAGATACGCAGTATTTT. This sequence encodes CASSLETSGGARRTDTQYF. V usage is TRBV19 and J usage is TRBJ2-3; 14 nucleotides align to TRBD2. CDR1 LNHDA and CDR2 SQIVND come from the germline V gene (reference sequence). V gave up 5 bases and J gave up 3 bases; unmatched junction bases: 13. CDR3 length equals 19 residues.

This clone was seen a few times. J is TRBJ2-7 and V is TRBV6-6; possibly TRBD1 or TRBD2 for D (5 bases each). The CDR3 covers 16 residues. The germline CDR1 and CDR2 sequences are MNHNY and SVGAGI (reference sequence). V lost 1 base, J lost 0 bases, and 13 bases lay in between. CDR3 nucleotide sequence: TGTGCCAGCAGTTACTACGCAGGGACGAGCTCCTACGAGCAGTACTTC. Encoded protein: CASSYYAGTSSYEQYF.

V gene TRBV6-1 combines with J gene TRBJ1-1; D may be TRBD1 (6 bases). The CDR3 length is 11 residues. Germline CDR1 reads MNHNS; CDR2 reads SASEGT. V was shortened by 5 bases and J by 8 bases, with 9 bases between the two germline ends. The CDR3 DNA reads as TGTGCCAGCAGTCCCACAGGGGAAGCTTTCTTT. Its protein product is CASSPTGEAFF.

The DNA for the CDR3 is TGCAGCGTAGGGACTAGCGGGAGGAAGTCTTCGCGTTTCTTC. Translating it yields CSVGTSGRKSSRFF. The chain recombines TRBV29-1 with TRBJ2-1; 15 bases agree with TRBD2. The germline V gene encodes CDR1 SQVTM and CDR2 ANQGSEA. This CDR3 has 14 residues. V was clipped by 6 bases and J by 16 bases; unmatched bases: 13.

There are a few counts of this clone. The chain recombines TRBV7-2 with TRBJ2-7, with 9 positions matching TRBD2. Germline CDR1 SGHTA, CDR2 FQGNSA. The CDR3 is 16 residues long. Trimming cost V 5 bases and J 5 bases; bases outside gene matches: 13. CDR3: CASSPSQAGGRHEQYF. The CDR3 DNA is TGTGCCAGCAGCCCCTCCCAAGCGGGGGGTCGCCACGAGCAGTACTTC.

The chain carries TRBV6-1 and TRBJ1-5; D unclear. The CDR3 extends over 15 amino acids. The V end lost 1 base, the J end lost 6 bases, and 13 bases lay between the germline ends. The germline CDR1 and CDR2 sequences are MNHNS and SASEGT. The CDR3 DNA reads as TGTGCCAGCAGTGAAGAGGCGGGCGGTGGTCAGCCCCAGCATTTT. Translating gives CASSEEAGGGQPQHF.

The chain joins TRBV7-2 to TRBJ2-1, with TRBD2 identical over 13 bases. The CDR3 totals 15 residues. CDR1 and CDR2 from the germline V gene are SGHTA and FQGNSA. With 4 bases clipped from V and 8 bases from J, the junction kept 5 bases outside the gene matches. The CDR3 DNA is TGTGCCAGCAGCTCGGGACTAGCGGGAATGGATGAGCAGTTCTTC. Encoded protein: CASSSGLAGMDEQFF.